Presented here are 28 T cell receptor beta chains from one specimen sequenced in a study of T cells in Graves' hyperthyroidism and ophthalmopathy. Researchers took RNA transcripts and amplified the TCR beta CDR3 regions from them. Using the HTBI primer set, a first-round RT-PCR was run on the TCR CDR3. MiXCR was run by TCRdb on the multiplex PCR reads, yielding one entry per CDR3 protein. This table holds roughly 700,000 distinct CDR3 sequences, 13% to 15% found once. The specimen was blood. These receptors all stem from a young woman with Graves' hyperthyroidism.

This clonotype showed up many times. The rearrangement joins TRBV2 to TRBJ2-3; a weak D match, TRBD2 (5 bases). Germline assignment: CDR1 SNHLY and CDR2 FYNNEI. This CDR3 is 13 amino acids long. V was pared by 8 bases and J by 3 bases, with 12 bases between. The CDR3: CASYERRTDTQYF. The CDR3 nucleotides read TGTGCCAGCTACGAGCGGAGGACAGATACGCAGTATTTT.

The chain recombines TRBV6-1 with TRBJ2-2, with 8 bases matching TRBD1. CDR3 length: 19 amino acids. The ends lost 7 bases at V and 4 bases at J; junction bases unmatched: 20. In germline, CDR1 is MNHNS, CDR2 SASEGT. CDR3 DNA sequence: TGTGCCAGCAAGGGTTTCGGGGGACAGGCCGGCCCCGCCACCGGGGAGCTGTTTTTT. Protein: CASKGFGGQAGPATGELFF.

In its sample, this clonotype was seen many times. The chain carries TRBV3-1 and TRBJ1-3; tentatively, D is TRBD1 (6 bases). V shed 0 bases and J shed 4 bases, with 13 bases lying between them. The CDR3 totals 16 residues. Germline V lookup: CDR1 LGHDT, CDR2 YNNKEL (reference sequence). The CDR3 DNA is TGTGCCAGCAGCCAAGATTGGGGGACATCCGGAAACACCATATATTTT. Translated: CASSQDWGTSGNTIYF.

Only one count was recorded for this clonotype. CDR3 residues: CSAILDVETQYF. CDR3 DNA sequence: TGCAGTGCCATACTAGATGTCGAGACCCAGTACTTC. This chain joins TRBV20-1 and TRBJ2-5; possibly TRBD2 for D (5 bases). Germline-derived CDR1 and CDR2 are DFQATT and SNEGSKA (reference sequence). The V and J ends lost 6 bases and 5 bases respectively, with 13 bases between them. The CDR3 runs 12 residues.

This clonotype was seen repeatedly, ten times or more. The chain links TRBV5-8 to TRBJ2-1; possibly TRBD2 for D (6 bases). CDR1 is SGHTS and CDR2 is YDEGEE in the germline V gene. V was trimmed by 4 bases and J by 8 bases, leaving 19 bases between them. The CDR3 length is 15 residues. The CDR3 loop is CASSRDPGRDYEQFF. For the CDR3, the DNA is TGTGCCAGCAGCCGAGACCCGGGACGGGACTATGAGCAGTTCTTC.

The chain combines TRBV4-3 with TRBJ2-1, with 10 bases fitting TRBD1. CDR3 length equals 15 residues. Trimming took 0 bases from V and 8 from J; bases not matched to a gene: 4. The germline gives CDR1 LGHNA, CDR2 YSLEER. CDR3 in DNA: TGCGCCAGCAGCCAAGAGAGGACAGGGGGGCATGAGCAGTTCTTC. Its protein product is CASSQERTGGHEQFF.

In its sample, this clonotype was seen many times. The chain has TRBV20-1 and TRBJ1-1; 8 positions agree with TRBD1. The V gene's germline CDR1 is DFQATT and CDR2 SNEGSKA (reference sequence). The ends lost 0 bases at V and 1 base at J; junction bases unmatched: 4. CDR3 length equals 15 residues. In nucleotides, the CDR3 is TGCAGTGCTAGAGATCTAGGGACAGGGAACACTGAAGCTTTCTTT. Translated: CSARDLGTGNTEAFF.

The chain is built from TRBV16 and TRBJ1-5; TRBD1 is a possible D gene (5 bases). CDR1 and CDR2 from the germline V gene are KGHSY and FQNENV. The V end lost 2 bases, the J end lost 1 base, and 6 bases lay between the germline ends. The CDR3 sequence is 14 residues long. The DNA for the CDR3 is TGTGCCAGCAGCCAACGGGGGAGCAATCAGCCCCAGCATTTT. Translation gives CASSQRGSNQPQHF.

There are many counts of this clonotype. This chain connects TRBV20-1 to TRBJ2-1; TRBD2 matches at 7 bases. Germline V gene data show CDR1 as DFQATT and CDR2 as SNEGSKA (reference sequence). The CDR3 extends over 15 amino acids. With 1 base clipped from V and 7 bases from J, the junction kept 10 bases outside the gene matches. The CDR3 nucleotides read TGCAGTGCTAGAGGCGGGCGGGAGTGGGGAAATGAGCAGTTCTTC. The encoded protein is CSARGGREWGNEQFF.

This clonotype has a count of ten or more. J is TRBJ2-2 and V is TRBV3-1; the D gene could be TRBD1 or TRBD2 (5 bases each). The ends were cut back, 0 bases at V and 1 base at J, with 15 bases in the middle. Per germline, CDR1 LGHDT and CDR2 YNNKEL (reference sequence). The CDR3 is 18 amino acids. CDR3 sequence: CASSQDGDPTLNTGELFF. The CDR3 DNA reads as TGTGCCAGCAGCCAAGATGGGGACCCGACTCTGAACACCGGGGAGCTGTTTTTT.

The rearrangement links TRBV24-1 to TRBJ2-1, with D hard to call. This CDR3 spans 17 amino acids. CDR1 is KGHDR and CDR2 is SFDVKD in the germline V gene. The V and J ends lost 4 bases and 4 bases respectively, with 19 bases between them. Here the CDR3 reads CATSDPGPHGRYNEQFF. The CDR3 DNA reads TGTGCCACCAGTGACCCCGGACCCCACGGGCGATACAATGAGCAGTTCTTC.

This clonotype was detected a few times. The chain links TRBV19 to TRBJ1-1; 7 bases match TRBD1. V trimming: 3 bases; J trimming: 2 bases; junction bases outside the gene matches: 9. This CDR3 is built from 16 residues. CDR1 LNHDA and CDR2 SQIVND come from the germline V gene (reference sequence). CDR3 loop: CASSIRRTGVNTEAFF. CDR3 nucleotide sequence: TGTGCCAGTAGTATTCGACGAACAGGGGTAAACACTGAAGCTTTCTTT.

This clonotype was recorded at least ten times. V usage is TRBV30 and J usage is TRBJ2-1; D unresolved. Germline CDR1 and CDR2: GTSNPN and SVGIG (reference sequence). There are 14 residues in the CDR3. The ends were cut back, 4 bases at V and 0 bases at J, with 10 bases in the middle. CDR3 DNA sequence: TGTGCCTGGAACGCCGGTAGCTCCTACAATGAGCAGTTCTTC. It translates to CAWNAGSSYNEQFF.

This clonotype was detected only a few times. J is TRBJ2-7 and V is TRBV7-9, with D perhaps matching TRBD2 (6 bases). Germline loops: CDR1 SEHNR, CDR2 FQNEAQ (reference sequence). V was clipped by 3 bases and J by 3 bases, with 15 bases between them. The CDR3 has 15 residues. CDR3 in DNA: TGTGCCAGCAGCTTCACCGGGACTGCCCTCTACGAGCAGTACTTC. Its protein is CASSFTGTALYEQYF.

This clonotype was counted at least ten times. V usage is TRBV6-1 and J usage is TRBJ2-3, with D perhaps matching TRBD2 (6 bases). CDR3 length: 17 amino acids. V lost 2 bases and J lost 4, with 19 bases in between. Germline-derived CDR1 and CDR2 are MNHNS and SASEGT. CDR3 DNA sequence: TGTGCCAGCAGTGAACCTGGGGACTCATTCGCGGCAGATACGCAGTATTTT. Translating it yields CASSEPGDSFAADTQYF.

In regard to this clonotype: A clone one base away is much larger, so this may be a read error. J is TRBJ1-1 and V is TRBV18, with D perhaps matching TRBD1 (6 bases). V was shortened by 8 bases and J by 3 bases, with 10 bases between the two germline ends. The CDR3 loop spans 12 amino acids. Germline values: CDR1 KGHSH, CDR2 LQKENI. The CDR3 DNA reads TGTGCCAGCGCCAGGGGAGACACTGAAGCTTTCTTT. This codes for CASARGDTEAFF.

Ten or more counts support this clonotype. The chain employs TRBV28 and TRBJ1-1, with D maybe TRBD1 (5 bases). V gave up 2 bases and J gave up 1 base, with 11 bases separating them. Germline V gene sequence: CDR1 MDHEN, CDR2 SYDVKM. This CDR3 contains 15 residues. The CDR3 nucleotides are TGTGCCAGCAGTTTAGGAGGGGCCCCGAACACTGAAGCTTTCTTT. Protein product: CASSLGGAPNTEAFF.

There are many counts of this clonotype. The chain joins TRBV3-1 to TRBJ1-1, with D possibly TRBD1 on 6 matching bases. The CDR3 has 13 amino acids. V lost 3 bases and J 9 bases, leaving 14 bases between the germline ends. CDR1 is LGHDT, CDR2 YNNKEL, per germline (reference sequence). The CDR3 nucleotides read TGTGCCAGCAGCCACAGACAGGAGAGAAAAGCTTTCTTT. Translation gives CASSHRQERKAFF.

This clonotype has a count of ten or more. The V call is TRBV5-1, the J call TRBJ1-6, with D perhaps matching TRBD1 (5 bases). CDR1 and CDR2 from the germline V gene are SGHRS and YFSETQ. V was cut by 0 bases and J by 7 bases, with 11 bases left in between. The CDR3 contains 15 residues. For the CDR3, the DNA is TGCGCCAGCAGCTTGGTCGGGGCATCGAATTCACCCCTCCACTTT. This encodes CASSLVGASNSPLHF.

This clonotype was recorded many times. The chain is built from TRBV4-1 and TRBJ1-5; tentatively, D is TRBD1 (5 bases). V lost 1 base and J 1 base, leaving 8 bases between the germline ends. This CDR3 region has 15 residues. CDR1 is MGHRA and CDR2 is YSYEKL in the germline V gene. The CDR3 DNA follows: TGCGCCAGCAGCCAAGGTTGGGACAGCAATCAGCCCCAGCATTTT. This gives the protein CASSQGWDSNQPQHF.

This clonotype was detected a few times. The chain recombines TRBV29-1 with TRBJ2-7; TRBD1 aligns across 10 bases. In germline, CDR1 is SQVTM, CDR2 ANQGSEA. Trimming took 6 bases from V and 4 from J; bases not matched to a gene: 9. CDR3 size: 14 residues. The CDR3 DNA sequence: TGCAGCGTGGTCCCCGGGACAGGGGTTTACGAGCAGTACTTC. Amino acid sequence: CSVVPGTGVYEQYF.

This clonotype was counted many times. CDR3 in amino acids: CSASGDTDTQYF. CDR3 nucleotide sequence: TGCAGTGCTAGCGGGGACACAGATACGCAGTATTTT. The chain has TRBV20-1 and TRBJ2-3; tentatively, D is TRBD2 (5 bases). Germline V lookup: CDR1 DFQATT, CDR2 SNEGSKA (reference sequence). The CDR3 runs to 12 residues. The germline V and J ends were trimmed by 3 bases and 2 bases, with 6 bases remaining between them.

The V call is TRBV15, the J call TRBJ2-3; TRBD2 aligns across 8 bases. This CDR3 has 15 residues. With V trimmed by 0 bases and J by 7 bases, 6 bases remained unmatched. Germline lookup yields CDR1 LNHNV and CDR2 YYDKDF (reference sequence). The CDR3: CATSRDPAGEYTQYF. The CDR3 DNA follows: TGTGCCACCAGCAGAGACCCAGCGGGAGAGTATACGCAGTATTTT.

This clonotype has ten or more counts. The chain couples TRBV20-1 to TRBJ2-7; D unresolved. The CDR3 consists of 12 residues. Per germline, CDR1 DFQATT and CDR2 SNEGSKA (reference sequence). V was shortened by 7 bases and J by 0 bases, with 10 bases between the two germline ends. The CDR3 sequence is CSGRDTSYEQYF. As DNA, the CDR3 is TGCAGTGGCCGTGACACCTCCTACGAGCAGTACTTC.

The chain is built from TRBV24-1 and TRBJ1-4, with D perhaps matching TRBD1 (5 bases). Deletions cut 3 bases from V and 7 bases from J, with 11 bases between. The germline V gene has CDR1 KGHDR and CDR2 SFDVKD. CDR3 length: 14 amino acids. The CDR3 here is CATSDTRAAEKLFF. In nucleotides, the CDR3 is TGTGCCACCAGTGATACCAGGGCAGCTGAAAAACTGTTTTTT.

This clonotype has a count of ten or more. J is TRBJ1-1 and V is TRBV28; D is unresolved. This CDR3 spans 13 amino acids. CDR1 and CDR2 (germline): MDHEN, SYDVKM. Trimming stripped 8 bases from V and 0 bases from J, with 10 bases between. CDR3 nucleotide sequence: TGTGCCAGCTTAGACATAATGAACACTGAAGCTTTCTTT. It specifies CASLDIMNTEAFF.

This clonotype showed up just a few times. This chain links TRBV9 with TRBJ2-5, with D perhaps assigned TRBD1 or TRBD2 (5 bases each). V was trimmed by 3 bases and J by 0 bases, leaving 12 bases between them. The V gene's germline CDR1 is SGDLS and CDR2 YYNGEE. This CDR3 is 15 amino acids long. CDR3 protein: CASSARGINQETQYF. CDR3 sequence (DNA): TGTGCCAGCAGCGCCCGGGGCATCAACCAAGAGACCCAGTACTTC.

The table lists this clonotype with a few counts. The chain recombines TRBV7-9 with TRBJ2-5; possible D gene TRBD2, 6 bases. The CDR3 has 14 residues. V dropped 5 bases and J dropped 3 bases, with 13 bases sitting between them. The V gene's germline CDR1 is SEHNR and CDR2 FQNEAQ (reference sequence). CDR3 sequence: CASSGRDSKETQYF. In DNA, the CDR3 is TGTGCCAGCAGCGGACGGGACTCTAAAGAGACCCAGTACTTC.